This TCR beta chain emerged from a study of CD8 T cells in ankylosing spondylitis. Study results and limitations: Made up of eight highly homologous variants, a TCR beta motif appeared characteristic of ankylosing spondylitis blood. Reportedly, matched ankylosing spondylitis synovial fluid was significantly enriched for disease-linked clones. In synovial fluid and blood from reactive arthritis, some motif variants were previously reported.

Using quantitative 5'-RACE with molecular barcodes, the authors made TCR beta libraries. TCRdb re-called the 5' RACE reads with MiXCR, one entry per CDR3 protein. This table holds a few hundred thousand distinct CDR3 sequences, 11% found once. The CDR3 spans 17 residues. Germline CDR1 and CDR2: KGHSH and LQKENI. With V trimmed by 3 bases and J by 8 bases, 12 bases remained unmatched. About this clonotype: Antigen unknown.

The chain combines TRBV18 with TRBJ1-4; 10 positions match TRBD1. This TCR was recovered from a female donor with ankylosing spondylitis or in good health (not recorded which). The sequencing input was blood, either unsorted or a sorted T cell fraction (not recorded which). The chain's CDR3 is CASSPLRPGQGNEKLFF. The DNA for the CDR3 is TGTGCCAGCTCACCTCTTAGGCCGGGACAGGGGAACGAAAAACTGTTTTTT.